A single sample gave rise to the 3 T cell receptor beta chains below, sequenced in a study of T cells of healthy individuals. One entry per CDR3 protein, called by TCRdb with MiXCR from the 5' RACE reads. The table lists roughly 76,000 distinct CDR3 sequences, around 5.1% of them singletons. The receptors here all came from a female donor in good health.

A word on this clonotype: It may be a read error: a sequence one base away is much more abundant. Given the absence of the conserved phenylalanine or tryptophan at the CDR3 end, a read error is likely. This chain links TRBV6-2 or TRBV6-3 with TRBJ1-1; D gene unclear. V lost 3 bases, J lost 6 bases, and 14 bases lay in between. The CDR3 has 14 amino acids. CDR1 is MNHEY, CDR2 SVGEGT, per germline. This chain's CDR3 is CASSYGREGPEAFL. The CDR3 DNA reads TGTGCCAGCAGTTATGGGAGGGAGGGCCCTGAAGCTTTCCTT.

This clonotype came up many times. This chain links TRBV2 with TRBJ1-5, with D uncertain. Trimming shortened V by 3 bases and J by 0 bases, and 18 bases separated the two germline ends. The CDR3 extends over 18 amino acids. Germline V gene lookup returns CDR1 SNHLY and CDR2 FYNNEI. In nucleotides, the CDR3 is TGTGCCAGCAGTGAGGTCAGTCTGAAGGGATATAGCAATCAGCCCCAGCATTTT. Amino acids: CASSEVSLKGYSNQPQHF.

In its sample, this clonotype was seen many times. The chain combines TRBV11-2 with TRBJ2-2, with D perhaps matching TRBD1 or TRBD2 (5 bases each). The germline V and J ends were trimmed by 3 bases and 1 base, with 12 bases remaining between them. Germline V lookup: CDR1 SGHAT, CDR2 FQNNGV. This CDR3 region has 16 residues. The CDR3 DNA reads TGTGCCAGCAGCTTCTCAGGGACGGGGAACACCGGGGAGCTGTTTTTT. As protein: CASSFSGTGNTGELFF.